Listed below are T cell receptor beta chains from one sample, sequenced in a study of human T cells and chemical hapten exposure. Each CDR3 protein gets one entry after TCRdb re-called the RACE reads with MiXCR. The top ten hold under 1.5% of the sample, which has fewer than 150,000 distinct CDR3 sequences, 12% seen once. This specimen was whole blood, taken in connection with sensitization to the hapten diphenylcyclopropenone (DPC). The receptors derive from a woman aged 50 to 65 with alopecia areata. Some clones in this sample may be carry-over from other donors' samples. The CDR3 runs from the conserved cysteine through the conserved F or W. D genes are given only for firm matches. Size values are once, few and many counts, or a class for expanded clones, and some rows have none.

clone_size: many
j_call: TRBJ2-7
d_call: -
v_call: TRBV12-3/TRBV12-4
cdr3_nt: TGTGCCAGCAGTTTTCGGGACAAGGGGGCCTACGAGCAGTACTTC
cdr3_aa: CASSFRDKGAYEQYF

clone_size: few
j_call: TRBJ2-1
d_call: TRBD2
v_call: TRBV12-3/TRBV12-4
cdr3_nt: TGTGCCAGCAGGCCCGGGGGGGGATCCTACAATGAGCAGTTCTTC
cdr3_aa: CASRPGGGSYNEQFF

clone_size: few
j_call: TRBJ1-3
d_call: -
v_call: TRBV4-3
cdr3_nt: TGCGCCAGCAGCCAAGGGGCAGCCCCTGGAAACACCATATATTTT
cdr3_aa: CASSQGAAPGNTIYF

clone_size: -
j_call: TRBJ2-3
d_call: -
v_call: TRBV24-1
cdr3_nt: TGTGCCACCAGAGCCAGCGGAGCTAGCACAGATACGCAGTATTTT
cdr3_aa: CATRASGASTDTQYF

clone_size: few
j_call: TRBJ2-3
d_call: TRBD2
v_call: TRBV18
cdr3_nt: TGTGCCAGCTCACCTCCGCGGGAGGGCCTCGCAGATACGCAGTATTTT
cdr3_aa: CASSPPREGLADTQYF

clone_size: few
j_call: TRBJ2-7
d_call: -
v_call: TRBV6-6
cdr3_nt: TGTGCCAGCAGCCTGGAGGCCGGGCCCTCCTACGAGCAGTACTTC
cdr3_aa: CASSLEAGPSYEQYF

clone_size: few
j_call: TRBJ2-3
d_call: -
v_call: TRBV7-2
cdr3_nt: TGTGCCAGCAGCTATCGGCGTGGGAAAGATACGCAGTATTTT
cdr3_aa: CASSYRRGKDTQYF

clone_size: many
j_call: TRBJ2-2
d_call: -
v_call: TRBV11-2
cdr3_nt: TGTGCCAGCACCCATTCCAGTGGATACGGGGAGCTGTTTTTT
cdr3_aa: CASTHSSGYGELFF

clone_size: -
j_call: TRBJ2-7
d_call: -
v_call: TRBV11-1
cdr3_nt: TGTGCCAGCAGTTCCCCGCAGATCTCCTACGAGCAGTACTTC
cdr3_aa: CASSSPQISYEQYF

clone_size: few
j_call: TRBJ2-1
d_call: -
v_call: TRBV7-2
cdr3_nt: TGTGCCAGCAGACTCGACAGGAGCTCCTACAATGAGCAGTTCTTC
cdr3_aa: CASRLDRSSYNEQFF

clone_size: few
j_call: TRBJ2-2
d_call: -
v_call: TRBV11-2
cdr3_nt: TGTGCCAGCAGCTTCGCGTGGGGGACCGGGGAGCTGTTTTTT
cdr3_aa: CASSFAWGTGELFF

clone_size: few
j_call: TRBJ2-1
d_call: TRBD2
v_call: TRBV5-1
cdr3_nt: TGCGCCAGCAGCTTTTTTGACAGGTGGGGACTAGCGGAGAACGATGAGCAGTTCTTC
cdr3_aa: CASSFFDRWGLAENDEQFF

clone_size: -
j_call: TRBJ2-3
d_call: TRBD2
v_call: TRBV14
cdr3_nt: TGTGCCAGCAGCCAAGGGACTAGCGGGAGAACAGATACGCAGTATTTT
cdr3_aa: CASSQGTSGRTDTQYF